Sequencing of this T cell receptor beta chain was carried out in a study of blood T cell repertoires in COVID-19. Study-wide background: Acute and convalescent COVID-19 samples came from the United States, Italy and Spain.

Germline V CDR1 and CDR2: MDHEN, SYDVKM. The CDR3 extends over 14 amino acids. V gave up 3 bases and J gave up 4 bases, with 12 bases separating them. Study processing details: Scientists estimated how many nucleated cells there were by amplifying reference gene primers. Method: immunoSEQ multiplex PCR; TCRdb's copy keeps in-frame clones and lacks some. That table is the source of V, J and clone size, and D and trimming were worked out from the DNA. The sample lists about 98,000 clones; around 86% were seen once. The V and J genes are TRBV28 and TRBJ1-2; perhaps TRBD1 as D (5 bases). This clonotype was obtained from a man in his fifties with active or convalescent COVID-19. Input material: peripheral blood. In nucleotides, the CDR3 is TGTGCCAGCAGTTTGGGGGGGAAGTCCTATGGCTACACCTTC. It is translated as CASSLGGKSYGYTF.